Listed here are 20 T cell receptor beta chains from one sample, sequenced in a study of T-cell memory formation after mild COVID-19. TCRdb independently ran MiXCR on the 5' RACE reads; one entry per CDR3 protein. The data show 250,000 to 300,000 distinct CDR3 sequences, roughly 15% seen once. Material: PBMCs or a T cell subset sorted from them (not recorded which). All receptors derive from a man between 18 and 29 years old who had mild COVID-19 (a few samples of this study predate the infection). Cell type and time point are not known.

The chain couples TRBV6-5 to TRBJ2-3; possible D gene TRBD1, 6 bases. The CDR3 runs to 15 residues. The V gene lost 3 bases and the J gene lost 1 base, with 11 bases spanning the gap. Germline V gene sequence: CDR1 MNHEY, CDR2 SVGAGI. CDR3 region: CASSYMAGGTDTQYF. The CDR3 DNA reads TGTGCCAGCAGTTATATGGCAGGGGGCACAGATACGCAGTATTTT.

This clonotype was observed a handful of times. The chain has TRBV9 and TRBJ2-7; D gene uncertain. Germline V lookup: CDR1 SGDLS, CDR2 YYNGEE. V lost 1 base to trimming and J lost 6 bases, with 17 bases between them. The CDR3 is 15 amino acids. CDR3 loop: CASSVSLGASVEQYF. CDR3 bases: TGTGCCAGCAGCGTATCGCTTGGAGCTAGTGTCGAGCAGTACTTC.

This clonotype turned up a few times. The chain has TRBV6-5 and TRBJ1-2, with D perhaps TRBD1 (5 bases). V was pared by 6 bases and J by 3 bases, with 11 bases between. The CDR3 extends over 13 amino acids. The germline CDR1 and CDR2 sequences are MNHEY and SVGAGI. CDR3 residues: CASRGMGDYGYTF. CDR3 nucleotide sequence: TGTGCCAGCAGGGGAATGGGGGACTATGGCTACACCTTC.

This chain's CDR3 is CASSPAPGHYGYTF. Here the CDR3 DNA reads TGTGCCAGCAGCCCAGCCCCAGGGCACTATGGCTACACCTTC. This chain connects TRBV5-6 to TRBJ1-2; tentative D call: TRBD1 (5 bases). Between the trimmed V and J ends, which lost 4 bases and 3 bases, there was a span of 13 bases. The CDR3 sequence is 14 residues long. CDR1 SGHDT and CDR2 YYEEEE come from the germline V gene.

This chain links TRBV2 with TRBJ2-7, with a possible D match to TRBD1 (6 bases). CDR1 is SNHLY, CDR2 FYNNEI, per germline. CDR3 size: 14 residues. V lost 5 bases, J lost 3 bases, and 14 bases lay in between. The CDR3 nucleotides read TGTGCCAGCAGTCTCGAGAGGGGGAGCTACGAGCAGTACTTC. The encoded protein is CASSLERGSYEQYF.

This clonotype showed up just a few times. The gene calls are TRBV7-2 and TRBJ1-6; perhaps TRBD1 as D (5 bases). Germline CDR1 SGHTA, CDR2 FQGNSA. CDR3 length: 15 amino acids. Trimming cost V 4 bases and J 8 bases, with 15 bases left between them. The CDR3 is CASSYQGSWDSPLHF. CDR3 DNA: TGTGCCAGCAGCTACCAGGGTTCTTGGGATTCACCCCTCCACTTT.

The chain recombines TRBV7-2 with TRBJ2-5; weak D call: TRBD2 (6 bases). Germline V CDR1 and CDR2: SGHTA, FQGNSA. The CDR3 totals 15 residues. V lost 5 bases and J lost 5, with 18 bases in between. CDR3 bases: TGTGCCAGCAGCCCGCGGACTACCACCAGGGAGACCCAGTACTTC. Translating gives CASSPRTTTRETQYF.

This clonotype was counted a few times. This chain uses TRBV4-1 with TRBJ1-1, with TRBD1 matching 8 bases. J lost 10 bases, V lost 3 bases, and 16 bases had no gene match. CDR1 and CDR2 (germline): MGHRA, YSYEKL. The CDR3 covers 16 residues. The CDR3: CASSHPGQGGMNGAFF. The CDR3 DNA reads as TGCGCCAGCAGCCATCCCGGACAGGGAGGAATGAATGGAGCTTTCTTT.

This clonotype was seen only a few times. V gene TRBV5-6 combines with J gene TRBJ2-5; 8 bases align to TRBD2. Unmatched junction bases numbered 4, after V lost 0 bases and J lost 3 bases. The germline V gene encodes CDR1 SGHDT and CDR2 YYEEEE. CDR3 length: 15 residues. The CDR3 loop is CASSLVVAGKETQYF. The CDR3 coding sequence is TGTGCCAGCAGCTTGGTAGTAGCGGGGAAAGAGACCCAGTACTTC.

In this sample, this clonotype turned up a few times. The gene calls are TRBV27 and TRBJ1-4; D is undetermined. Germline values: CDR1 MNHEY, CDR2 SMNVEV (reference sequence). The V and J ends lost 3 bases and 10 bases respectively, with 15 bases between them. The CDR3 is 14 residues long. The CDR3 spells CASSFGKNLGKLFF. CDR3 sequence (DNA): TGTGCCAGCAGTTTCGGAAAAAACCTGGGAAAACTGTTTTTT.

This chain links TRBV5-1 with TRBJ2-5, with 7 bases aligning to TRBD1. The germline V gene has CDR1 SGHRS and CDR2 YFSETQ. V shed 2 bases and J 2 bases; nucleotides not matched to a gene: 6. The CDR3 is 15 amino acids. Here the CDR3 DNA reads TGCGCCAGCAGCTTCCGGGACAGTAGACAAGAGACCCAGTACTTC. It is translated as CASSFRDSRQETQYF.

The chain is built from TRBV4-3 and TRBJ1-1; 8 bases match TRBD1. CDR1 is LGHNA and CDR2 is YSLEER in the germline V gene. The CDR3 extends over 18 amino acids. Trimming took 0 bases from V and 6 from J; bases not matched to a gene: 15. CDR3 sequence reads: CASSQEGGPGGVMAEAFF. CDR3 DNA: TGCGCCAGCAGCCAAGAGGGAGGGCCAGGGGGCGTCATGGCTGAAGCTTTCTTT.

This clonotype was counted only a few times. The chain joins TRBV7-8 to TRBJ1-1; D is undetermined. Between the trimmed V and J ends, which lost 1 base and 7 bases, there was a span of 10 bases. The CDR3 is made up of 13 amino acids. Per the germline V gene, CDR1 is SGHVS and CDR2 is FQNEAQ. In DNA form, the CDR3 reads TGTGCCAGCAGCTTAGGGGTGGGCATTGAAGCTTTCTTT. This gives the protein CASSLGVGIEAFF.

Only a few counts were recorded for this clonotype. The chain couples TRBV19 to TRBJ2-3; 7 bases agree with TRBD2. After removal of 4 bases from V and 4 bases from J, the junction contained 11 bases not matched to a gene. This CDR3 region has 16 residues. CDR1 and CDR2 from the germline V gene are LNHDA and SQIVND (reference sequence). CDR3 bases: TGTGCCAGTAGTACCCTGCGGCGGGGGATAGCAGATACGCAGTATTTT. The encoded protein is CASSTLRRGIADTQYF.

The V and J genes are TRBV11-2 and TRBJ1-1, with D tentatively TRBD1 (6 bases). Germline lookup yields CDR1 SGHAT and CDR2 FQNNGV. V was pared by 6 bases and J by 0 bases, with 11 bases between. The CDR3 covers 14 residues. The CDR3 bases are TGTGCCAGCAGTATAGGGGACATGAACACTGAAGCTTTCTTT. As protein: CASSIGDMNTEAFF.

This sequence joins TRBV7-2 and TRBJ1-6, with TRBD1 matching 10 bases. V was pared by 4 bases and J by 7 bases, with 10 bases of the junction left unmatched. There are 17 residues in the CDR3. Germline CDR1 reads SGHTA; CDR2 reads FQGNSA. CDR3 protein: CASSYHPRTGGNSPLHF. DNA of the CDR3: TGTGCCAGCAGCTACCACCCTCGGACAGGGGGGAATTCACCCCTCCACTTT.

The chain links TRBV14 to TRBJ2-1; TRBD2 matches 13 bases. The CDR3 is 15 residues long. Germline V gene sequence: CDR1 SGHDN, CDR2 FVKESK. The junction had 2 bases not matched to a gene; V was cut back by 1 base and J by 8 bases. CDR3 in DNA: TGTGCCAGCAGCCAAGGACTAGCGGGGGGCTATGAGCAGTTCTTC. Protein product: CASSQGLAGGYEQFF. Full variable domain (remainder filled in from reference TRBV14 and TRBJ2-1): EAGVTQFPSHSVIEKGQTVTLRCDPISGHDNLYWYRRVMGKEIKFLLHFVKESKQDESGMPNNRFLAERTGGTYSTLKVQPAELEDSGVYFCASSQGLAGGYEQFFGPGTRLTVL.

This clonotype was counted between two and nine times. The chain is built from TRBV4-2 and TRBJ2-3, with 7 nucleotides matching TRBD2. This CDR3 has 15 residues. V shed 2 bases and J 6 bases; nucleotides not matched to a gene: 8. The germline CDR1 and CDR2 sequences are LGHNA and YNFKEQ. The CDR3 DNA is TGTGCCAGCAGCCAATCTCCAGCGGGGACCGATACGCAGTATTTT. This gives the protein CASSQSPAGTDTQYF.

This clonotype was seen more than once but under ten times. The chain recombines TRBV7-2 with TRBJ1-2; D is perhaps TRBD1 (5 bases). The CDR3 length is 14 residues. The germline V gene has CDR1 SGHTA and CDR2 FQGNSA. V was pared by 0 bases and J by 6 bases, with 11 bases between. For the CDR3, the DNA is TGTGCCAGCAGCTTAGCTGGCAGGGAGCATGGCTACACCTTC. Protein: CASSLAGREHGYTF. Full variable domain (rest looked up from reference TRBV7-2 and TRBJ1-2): GAGVSQSPSNKVTEKGKDVELRCDPISGHTALYWYRQSLGQGLEFLIYFQGNSAPDKSGLPSDRFSAERTGGSVSTLTIQRTQQEDSAVYLCASSLAGREHGYTFGSGTRLTVV.

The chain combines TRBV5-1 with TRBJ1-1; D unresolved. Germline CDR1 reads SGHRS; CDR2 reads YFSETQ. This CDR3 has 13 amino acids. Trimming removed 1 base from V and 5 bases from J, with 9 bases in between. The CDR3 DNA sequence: TGCGCCAGCAGCTTGTTCGGGGAAACTGAAGCTTTCTTT. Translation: CASSLFGETEAFF.